A single sample is the source of the 19 T cell receptor beta chains below, sequenced in a study of blood T cells in healthy people across ages. PCR was performed a second time for 7 to 11 cycles using a sample-barcoded 5' primer and a J-beta primer mix. TCRdb reanalysed the 5' RACE reads using MiXCR and keeps one entry per CDR3 protein. The table includes some 900,000 distinct CDR3 sequences, about 48% detected once. Sequenced sample: blood. The receptors derive from a man aged 25-45 years in good health.

The chain employs TRBV5-1 and TRBJ1-6; 8 nucleotides line up with TRBD1. The CDR3 totals 14 residues. Losses at the gene ends were 4 bases for V and 10 bases for J; bases not matched to a gene: 7. Germline V gene data show CDR1 as SGHRS and CDR2 as YFSETQ. CDR3 sequence: CASSPTTGGSPLHF. The CDR3 DNA reads TGCGCCAGCAGCCCGACTACAGGGGGATCACCCCTCCACTTT.

CDR3 in DNA: TGCAGTGCTAGACGGACTAGCGGGGAGACCCAGTACTTC. This gives the protein CSARRTSGETQYF. The J gene is TRBJ2-5, the V gene TRBV20-1, with 11 bases matching TRBD2. V trimming: 2 bases; J trimming: 5 bases; junction bases outside the gene matches: 1. The CDR3 sequence is 13 residues long. The germline CDR1 and CDR2 sequences are DFQATT and SNEGSKA (reference sequence).

The chain is built from TRBV20-1 and TRBJ2-3; TRBD1 is a possible D gene (5 bases). Germline CDR1 DFQATT, CDR2 SNEGSKA (reference sequence). V dropped 2 bases and J dropped 4 bases, with 10 bases sitting between them. The CDR3 loop spans 13 amino acids. The CDR3 DNA reads as TGCAGTGCTAGAAAACCAGGGTCAGATACGCAGTATTTT. Its translation is CSARKPGSDTQYF.

This clonotype was observed a few times. The genes are TRBV7-9 and TRBJ2-7; D may match TRBD1 or TRBD2 (5 bases each). CDR3 length: 16 amino acids. The germline CDR1 and CDR2 sequences are SEHNR and FQNEAQ (reference sequence). With 5 bases removed from V and 1 base from J, the gap between germline ends came to 18 bases. CDR3 coding DNA: TGTGCCAGCAGCCCCAGGTTTCGGGGCGGTTCCTACGAGCAGTACTTC. Amino acid sequence: CASSPRFRGGSYEQYF.

The V call is TRBV2, the J call TRBJ1-1; D may be TRBD1 (6 bases). The germline CDR1 and CDR2 sequences are SNHLY and FYNNEI. Trimming shortened V by 4 bases and J by 4 bases, and 10 bases separated the two germline ends. CDR3 length equals 13 residues. In nucleotides, the CDR3 is TGTGCCAGCAGTGCAGGGGTAAGCACTGAAGCTTTCTTT. Translated, it gives CASSAGVSTEAFF.

The chain links TRBV30 to TRBJ2-3; TRBD2 aligns across 8 bases. V lost 3 bases, J lost 2 bases, and 4 bases stayed unmatched. The CDR3 covers 14 residues. Germline V gene sequence: CDR1 GTSNPN, CDR2 SVGIG (reference sequence). The CDR3 DNA follows: TGTGCCTGGAGCCACGGGAGGGACACAGATACGCAGTATTTT. The encoded protein is CAWSHGRDTDTQYF.

The V gene is TRBV29-1, the J gene TRBJ2-5; TRBD1 or TRBD2 may be the D gene (6 bases each). Germline-derived CDR1 and CDR2 are SQVTM and ANQGSEA. The CDR3 runs to 12 residues. V was clipped by 7 bases and J by 4 bases, with 13 bases between them. CDR3 sequence: CSAEGGGETQYF. The CDR3 DNA follows: TGCAGCGCCGAAGGAGGGGGAGAGACCCAGTACTTC. The full variable domain, with the rest looked up from reference TRBV29-1 and TRBJ2-5, is SAVISQKPSRDICQRGTSLTIQCQVDSQVTMMFWYRQQPGQSLTLIATANQGSEATYESGFVIDKFPISRPNLTFSTLTVSNMSPEDSSIYLCSAEGGGETQYFGPGTRLLVL.

The table lists this clonotype with a few counts. This chain joins TRBV12-3 or TRBV12-4 and TRBJ1-5, with 7 bases matching TRBD1. The length of the CDR3 is 12 residues. V lost 5 bases, J lost 8 bases, and 3 bases stayed unmatched. CDR3 amino acids: CASSVTGKPQHF. The CDR3 DNA is TGTGCCAGCAGTGTGACAGGGAAGCCCCAGCATTTT.

The gene calls are TRBV5-1 and TRBJ2-5; the match to TRBD2 covers 7 bases. The J call could be wrong; TRBJ2-7 is a better fit for the DNA end. The germline V gene has CDR1 SGHRS and CDR2 YFSETQ. The CDR3 is made up of 15 amino acids. CDR3 sequence reads: CASSPLASLGNEQYF. The CDR3 DNA sequence: TGCGCCAGCAGCCCACTAGCGTCGCTCGGTAACGAGCAGTACTTC.

This chain connects TRBV20-1 to TRBJ2-3, with 8 bases lining up with TRBD2. The V gene end was trimmed by 3 bases and the J gene end by 1 base; junction bases not matched to a gene: 6. In germline, CDR1 is DFQATT, CDR2 SNEGSKA (reference sequence). The CDR3 has 15 residues. For the CDR3, the DNA is TGCAGTGCTAGTCGTAGCGGGGTTCGCACAGATACGCAGTATTTT. Translated: CSASRSGVRTDTQYF.

This clonotype came up many times. One junction end does not reproduce the germline sequence, and a read error may be involved. The genes are TRBV7-2 and TRBJ2-7; D is perhaps TRBD2 (6 bases). Germline CDR1 SGHTA, CDR2 FQGNSA. This CDR3 contains 12 residues. CDR3 in DNA: TGCGCCAGCAGCTCGGAGGGATACGAGCAGTACTTC. This gives the protein CASSSEGYEQYF.

The chain couples TRBV20-1 to TRBJ2-7, with D tentatively TRBD2 (6 bases). The V end lost 6 bases, the J end lost 7 bases, and 19 bases lay between the germline ends. From germline, CDR1 is DFQATT and CDR2 SNEGSKA (reference sequence). CDR3 length: 13 amino acids. CDR3 amino acids: CSASNGPGGEQYF. The CDR3 region has the DNA TGCAGTGCCTCCAACGGACCTGGGGGGGAGCAGTACTTC.

In this sample, this clonotype turned up a few times. In DNA form, the CDR3 reads TGTGCCAGCAGCCATTATCCCCCCCAAGGTCAGCCCCAGCATTTT. It codes for CASSHYPPQGQPQHF. The genes are TRBV7-2 and TRBJ1-5; unclear D gene. Germline loops: CDR1 SGHTA, CDR2 FQGNSA. V gave up 5 bases and J gave up 6 bases, with 17 bases separating them. This CDR3 has 15 residues.

Notes on this clonotype: This may stem from a read error, because a much larger clone lies one nucleotide away. The V and J genes are TRBV5-6 and TRBJ2-3, with D possibly matching TRBD1 (5 bases). Germline CDR1 is SGHDT and CDR2 is YYEEEE. The CDR3 length is 15 residues. CDR3 bases: TGTGCCGGCAGCCGCGGACATGTACGCACAGATACGCAGTATTTT. This translates into CAGSRGHVRTDTQYF.

Comments on this clonotype: A much larger clonotype is one base distant, so this may be a read error. The rearrangement uses TRBV12-3 or TRBV12-4 and TRBJ2-3, with 13 bases that match TRBD2. V dropped 6 bases and J dropped 1; count of bases not matched to a gene: 1. This CDR3 has 15 residues. The CDR3 region has the DNA TGTGCCAGCAGAGGACTAGCGGGGGGCACAGATACGCAGTATTTT. This translates into CASRGLAGGTDTQYF.

This chain uses TRBV20-1 with TRBJ2-5; 7 nucleotides agree with TRBD2. The DNA end lines up better with TRBJ2-7; the J call may be wrong. The CDR3 sequence is 16 residues long. The germline V gene encodes CDR1 DFQATT and CDR2 SNEGSKA (reference sequence). The CDR3 bases are TGCAGTGCTAGAGATCTGTTTAGCGGGCAAACCTACGAGCAGTACTTC. Protein sequence: CSARDLFSGQTYEQYF.

This clonotype occurred many times. This chain uses TRBV12-3 or TRBV12-4 with TRBJ2-1, with D maybe TRBD1 (6 bases). The length of the CDR3 is 14 residues. The ends were cut back, 2 bases at V and 6 bases at J, with 11 bases in the middle. As DNA, the CDR3 is TGTGCCAGCAGTTTACCACAGGGACGCAATGAGCAGTTCTTC. This codes for CASSLPQGRNEQFF.

The V call is TRBV20-1, the J call TRBJ2-7; D is unclear. The CDR3 runs 13 residues. Germline CDR1 reads DFQATT; CDR2 reads SNEGSKA (reference sequence). Between the trimmed V and J ends, which lost 3 bases and 0 bases, there was a span of 9 bases. This CDR3 is CSARHTTSYEQYF. The CDR3 coding sequence is TGCAGTGCTAGGCACACGACCTCCTACGAGCAGTACTTC.

The chain has TRBV25-1 and TRBJ1-6; TRBD1 aligns across 7 bases. The germline V gene encodes CDR1 MGHDK and CDR2 SYGVNS. V lost 4 bases and J lost 14; bases outside the gene matches: 8. CDR3 length equals 13 residues. Here the CDR3 DNA reads TGTGCCAGCAGTGGAACGGGGACAGCTTCCCTCCACTTT. This sequence encodes CASSGTGTASLHF.